Listed below are T cell receptor beta chains from one sample, sequenced in a study of human T cells and chemical hapten exposure. TCRdb reprocessed the RACE reads with MiXCR, giving one entry per CDR3 protein. The table has about 93,000 distinct CDR3 sequences, 8.5% to 9% seen once. Sequencing was done on a sample of whole blood. Receptors originate from a female donor in good health. Some clones in this sample may be carry-over from other donors' samples. The CDR3 runs from the conserved cysteine through the conserved F or W. The order of the fields is V gene, J gene, D gene, clone size, CDR3 protein, CDR3 DNA. A D gene is named only where the DNA matches it firmly. A row's size may be missing; if present it is once, few, many or a size class.

V gene: TRBV12-3/TRBV12-4; J gene: TRBJ2-1; D gene: .; clone size: few; CDR3 protein: CASSFSSAINEQFF; CDR3 DNA: TGTGCCAGCAGTTTCTCTAGCGCAATCAATGAGCAGTTCTTC
V gene: TRBV4-3; J gene: TRBJ1-1; D gene: .; clone size: .; CDR3 protein: CASSQAEDVRGTEAFF; CDR3 DNA: TGCGCCAGCAGCCAAGCGGAGGACGTGCGGGGAACTGAAGCTTTCTTT
V gene: TRBV29-1; J gene: TRBJ1-2; D gene: TRBD1; clone size: many; CDR3 protein: CSALGQGAYGYTF; CDR3 DNA: TGCAGCGCCCTCGGACAGGGGGCGTATGGCTACACCTTC
V gene: TRBV7-2; J gene: TRBJ2-2; D gene: .; clone size: .; CDR3 protein: CASSLVAGETGELFF; CDR3 DNA: TGTGCCAGCAGCTTAGTGGCAGGGGAAACCGGGGAGCTGTTTTTT
V gene: TRBV28; J gene: TRBJ1-5; D gene: TRBD1; clone size: few; CDR3 protein: CASSLGTRTGRQPQHF; CDR3 DNA: TGTGCCAGCAGTTTAGGCACCAGGACAGGGCGTCAGCCCCAGCATTTT
V gene: TRBV7-9; J gene: TRBJ2-5; D gene: TRBD2; clone size: few; CDR3 protein: CASSLGLADGVETQYF; CDR3 DNA: TGTGCCAGCAGCTTAGGACTAGCGGACGGGGTTGAGACCCAGTACTTC
V gene: TRBV5-1; J gene: TRBJ2-1; D gene: TRBD2; clone size: many; CDR3 protein: CASRPLAGADEQFF; CDR3 DNA: TGCGCCAGCAGGCCACTAGCGGGAGCGGATGAGCAGTTCTTC
V gene: TRBV19; J gene: TRBJ2-2; D gene: TRBD2; clone size: few; CDR3 protein: CASSLGTSVTGELFF; CDR3 DNA: TGTGCCAGTAGTCTCGGGACTAGCGTTACCGGGGAGCTGTTTTTT
V gene: TRBV24-1; J gene: TRBJ1-5; D gene: .; clone size: few; CDR3 protein: CATSDGHLNQPQHF; CDR3 DNA: TGTGCCACCAGTGACGGACATCTCAATCAGCCCCAGCATTTT
V gene: TRBV28; J gene: TRBJ1-5; D gene: .; clone size: few; CDR3 protein: CASSPDSLRTQHF; CDR3 DNA: TGTGCCAGCAGTCCGGACAGTCTAAGGACCCAGCATTTT
V gene: TRBV29-1; J gene: TRBJ2-1; D gene: .; clone size: .; CDR3 protein: CSLQGVGTSRFNEQFF; CDR3 DNA: TGCAGCTTACAGGGAGTGGGGACCAGTCGTTTTAATGAGCAGTTCTTC
V gene: TRBV12-3/TRBV12-4; J gene: TRBJ2-3; D gene: .; clone size: few; CDR3 protein: CASSPRGGMTDTQYF; CDR3 DNA: TGTGCCAGCAGCCCCCGAGGGGGGATGACAGATACGCAGTATTTT
V gene: TRBV7-9; J gene: TRBJ2-2; D gene: TRBD2; clone size: .; CDR3 protein: CASTPLAGVNTGELFF; CDR3 DNA: TGTGCCAGCACCCCCCTAGCGGGAGTGAACACCGGGGAGCTGTTTTTT
V gene: TRBV5-4; J gene: TRBJ1-1; D gene: .; clone size: .; CDR3 protein: CASSPTKATEAFF; CDR3 DNA: TGTGCCAGCAGCCCGACAAAAGCGACTGAAGCTTTCTTT
V gene: TRBV12-3/TRBV12-4; J gene: TRBJ1-1; D gene: TRBD1; clone size: .; CDR3 protein: CASSLRQGARTEAFF; CDR3 DNA: TGTGCCAGCAGCCTTAGACAGGGGGCGAGGACTGAAGCTTTCTTT
V gene: TRBV6-2/TRBV6-3; J gene: TRBJ1-1; D gene: .; clone size: .; CDR3 protein: CASSTAGLFTEAFF; CDR3 DNA: TGTGCCAGTTCGACAGCGGGGCTCTTCACTGAAGCTTTCTTT
V gene: TRBV19; J gene: TRBJ1-4; D gene: TRBD1; clone size: few; CDR3 protein: CASSAQQGRGEKLFF; CDR3 DNA: TGTGCCAGTAGTGCCCAACAGGGGAGAGGTGAAAAACTGTTTTTT
V gene: TRBV7-9; J gene: TRBJ1-5; D gene: .; clone size: once; CDR3 protein: CASSSDGKPQHF; CDR3 DNA: TGTGCCAGCAGCTCGGACGGAAAACCCCAGCATTTT
V gene: TRBV20-1; J gene: TRBJ2-2; D gene: .; clone size: many; CDR3 protein: CSAHPNTGELFF; CDR3 DNA: TGCAGTGCACATCCGAACACCGGGGAGCTGTTTTTT
V gene: TRBV7-9; J gene: TRBJ1-3; D gene: .; clone size: many; CDR3 protein: CASRETVPSGNTIYF; CDR3 DNA: TGTGCCAGCAGGGAGACAGTCCCCTCTGGAAACACCATATATTTT
V gene: TRBV28; J gene: TRBJ2-3; D gene: TRBD1; clone size: many; CDR3 protein: CASSFNQGAKDTQYF; CDR3 DNA: TGTGCCAGCAGTTTCAACCAGGGGGCGAAAGATACGCAGTATTTT
V gene: TRBV11-2; J gene: TRBJ2-2; D gene: .; clone size: many; CDR3 protein: CASSLAVITGELFF; CDR3 DNA: TGTGCCAGCAGCTTAGCAGTCATCACCGGGGAGCTGTTTTTT
V gene: TRBV12-3/TRBV12-4; J gene: TRBJ1-1; D gene: .; clone size: many; CDR3 protein: CASSYSMNTEAFF; CDR3 DNA: TGTGCCAGCAGTTACTCGATGAACACTGAAGCTTTCTTT
V gene: TRBV24-1; J gene: TRBJ2-2; D gene: .; clone size: few; CDR3 protein: CATSDHRLFANTGELFF; CDR3 DNA: TGTGCCACCAGTGATCACCGGTTGTTCGCGAACACCGGGGAGCTGTTTTTT
V gene: TRBV28; J gene: TRBJ2-6; D gene: TRBD1; clone size: .; CDR3 protein: CASSLGTGGSGANVLTF; CDR3 DNA: TGTGCCAGCAGTTTAGGGACAGGGGGCTCTGGGGCCAACGTCCTGACTTTC
V gene: TRBV5-6; J gene: TRBJ2-3; D gene: TRBD2; clone size: .; CDR3 protein: CASSLASGDPRQYTQYF; CDR3 DNA: TGTGCCAGCAGCTTGGCTAGCGGAGACCCCAGGCAATATACGCAGTATTTT
V gene: TRBV27; J gene: TRBJ1-1; D gene: .; clone size: .; CDR3 protein: CASSLLARNTEAFF; CDR3 DNA: TGTGCCAGCAGTTTATTAGCCAGGAACACTGAAGCTTTCTTT
V gene: TRBV5-1; J gene: TRBJ2-1; D gene: .; clone size: .; CDR3 protein: CASSLGLGVNEQFF; CDR3 DNA: TGCGCCAGCAGCTTGGGATTGGGAGTCAATGAGCAGTTCTTC
V gene: TRBV20-1; J gene: TRBJ2-2; D gene: .; clone size: many; CDR3 protein: CSALGGSSTGELFF; CDR3 DNA: TGCAGTGCTTTGGGAGGTTCCTCAACCGGGGAGCTGTTTTTT